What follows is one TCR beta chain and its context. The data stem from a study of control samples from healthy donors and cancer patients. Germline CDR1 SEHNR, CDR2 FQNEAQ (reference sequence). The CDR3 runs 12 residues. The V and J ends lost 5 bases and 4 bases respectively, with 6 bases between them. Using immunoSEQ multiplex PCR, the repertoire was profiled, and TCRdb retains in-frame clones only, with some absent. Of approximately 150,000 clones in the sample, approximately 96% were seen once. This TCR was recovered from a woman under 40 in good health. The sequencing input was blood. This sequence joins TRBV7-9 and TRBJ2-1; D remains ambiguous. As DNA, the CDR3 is TGTGCCAGCAGCCCACAGTACAATGAGCAGTTCTTC. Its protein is CASSPQYNEQFF.